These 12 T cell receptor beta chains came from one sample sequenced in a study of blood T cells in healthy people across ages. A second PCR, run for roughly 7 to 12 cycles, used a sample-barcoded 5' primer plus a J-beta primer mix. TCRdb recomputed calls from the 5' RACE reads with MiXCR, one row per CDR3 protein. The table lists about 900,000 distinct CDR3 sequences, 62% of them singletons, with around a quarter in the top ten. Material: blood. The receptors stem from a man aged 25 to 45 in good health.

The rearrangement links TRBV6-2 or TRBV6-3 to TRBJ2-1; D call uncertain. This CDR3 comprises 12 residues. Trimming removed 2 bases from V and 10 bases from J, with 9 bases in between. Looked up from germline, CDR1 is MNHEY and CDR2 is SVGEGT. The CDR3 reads CASSYPPEEQFF. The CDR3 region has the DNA TGTGCCAGCAGTTACCCCCCAGAAGAGCAGTTCTTC.

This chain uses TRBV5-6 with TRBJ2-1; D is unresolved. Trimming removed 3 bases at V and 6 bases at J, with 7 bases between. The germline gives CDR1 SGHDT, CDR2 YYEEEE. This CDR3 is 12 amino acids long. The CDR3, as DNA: TGTGCCAGCAGCTCCGACATCAATGAGCAGTTCTTC. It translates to CASSSDINEQFF. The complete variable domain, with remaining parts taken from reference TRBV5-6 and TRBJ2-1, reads DAGVTQSPTHLIKTRGQQVTLRCSPKSGHDTVSWYQQALGQGPQFIFQYYEEEERQRGNFPDRFSGHQFPNYSSELNVNALLLGDSALYLCASSSDINEQFFGPGTRLTVL.

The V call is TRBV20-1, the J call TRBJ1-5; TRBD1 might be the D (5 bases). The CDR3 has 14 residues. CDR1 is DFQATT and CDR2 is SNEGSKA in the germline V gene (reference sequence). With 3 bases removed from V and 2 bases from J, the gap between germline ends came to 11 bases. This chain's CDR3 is CSARRRGGNQPQHF. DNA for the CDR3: TGCAGTGCTAGGCGACGGGGGGGCAATCAGCCCCAGCATTTT.

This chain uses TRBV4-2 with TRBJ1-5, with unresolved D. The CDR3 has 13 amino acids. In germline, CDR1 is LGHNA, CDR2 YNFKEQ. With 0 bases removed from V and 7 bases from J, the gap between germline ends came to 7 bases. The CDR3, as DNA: TGTGCCAGCAGCCAAGATGTGCGGCAGCCCCAGCATTTT. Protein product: CASSQDVRQPQHF.

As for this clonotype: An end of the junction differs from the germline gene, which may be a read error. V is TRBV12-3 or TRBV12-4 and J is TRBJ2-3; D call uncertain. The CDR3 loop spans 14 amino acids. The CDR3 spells CASSLEYGDDMQYF. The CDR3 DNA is TGTGCCAGCAGCCTAGAATATGGTGATGATATGCAGTATTTT.

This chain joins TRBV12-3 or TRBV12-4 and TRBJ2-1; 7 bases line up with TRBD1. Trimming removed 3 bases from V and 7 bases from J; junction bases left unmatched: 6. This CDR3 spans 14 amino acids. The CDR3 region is CASSLTGSTNEQFF. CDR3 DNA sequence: TGTGCCAGCAGTTTGACAGGGTCCACAAATGAGCAGTTCTTC.

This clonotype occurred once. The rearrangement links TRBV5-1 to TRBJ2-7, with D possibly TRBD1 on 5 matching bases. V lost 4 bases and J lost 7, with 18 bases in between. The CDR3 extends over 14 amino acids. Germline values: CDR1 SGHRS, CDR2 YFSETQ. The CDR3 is CASSTQGQGREQYF. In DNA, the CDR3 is TGCGCCAGCAGCACCCAAGGCCAGGGTAGGGAGCAGTACTTC.

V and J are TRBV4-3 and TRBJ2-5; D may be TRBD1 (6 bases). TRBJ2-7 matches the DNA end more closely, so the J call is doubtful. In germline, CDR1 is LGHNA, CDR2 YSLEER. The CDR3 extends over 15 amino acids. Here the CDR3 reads CASSLRQAPGYEQYF. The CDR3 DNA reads TGCGCCAGCAGCCTCCGACAGGCCCCTGGGTACGAGCAGTACTTC.

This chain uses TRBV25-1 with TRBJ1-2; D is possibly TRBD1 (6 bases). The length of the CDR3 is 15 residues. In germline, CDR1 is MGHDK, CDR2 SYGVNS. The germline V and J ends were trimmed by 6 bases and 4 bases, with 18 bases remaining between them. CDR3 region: CASSADTGSGYGYTF. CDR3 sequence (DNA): TGTGCCAGCAGCGCGGATACAGGGAGTGGCTATGGCTACACCTTC.

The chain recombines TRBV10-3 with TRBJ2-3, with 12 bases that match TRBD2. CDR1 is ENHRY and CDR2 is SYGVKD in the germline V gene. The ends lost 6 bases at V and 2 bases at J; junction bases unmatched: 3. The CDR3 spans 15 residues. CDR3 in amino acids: CAISGLAGTTDTQYF. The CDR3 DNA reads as TGTGCCATCAGCGGACTAGCGGGGACCACAGATACGCAGTATTTT.

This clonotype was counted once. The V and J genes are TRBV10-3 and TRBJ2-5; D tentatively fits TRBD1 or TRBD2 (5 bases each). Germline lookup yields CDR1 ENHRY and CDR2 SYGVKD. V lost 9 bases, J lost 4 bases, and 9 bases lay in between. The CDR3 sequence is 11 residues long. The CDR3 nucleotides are TGTGCCATGGGACCGGCAGAGACCCAGTACTTC. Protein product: CAMGPAETQYF.

The CDR3 region has the DNA TGTGCCAGCAGCCCCTCCGGACTAGCGGGGGACATCCACGATGAGCAGTTCTTC. Protein: CASSPSGLAGDIHDEQFF. J is TRBJ2-1 and V is TRBV7-9; 13 bases line up with TRBD2. The CDR3 is 18 amino acids. V gave up 5 bases and J gave up 8 bases; unmatched junction bases: 15. Germline V CDR1 and CDR2: SEHNR, FQNEAQ (reference sequence).